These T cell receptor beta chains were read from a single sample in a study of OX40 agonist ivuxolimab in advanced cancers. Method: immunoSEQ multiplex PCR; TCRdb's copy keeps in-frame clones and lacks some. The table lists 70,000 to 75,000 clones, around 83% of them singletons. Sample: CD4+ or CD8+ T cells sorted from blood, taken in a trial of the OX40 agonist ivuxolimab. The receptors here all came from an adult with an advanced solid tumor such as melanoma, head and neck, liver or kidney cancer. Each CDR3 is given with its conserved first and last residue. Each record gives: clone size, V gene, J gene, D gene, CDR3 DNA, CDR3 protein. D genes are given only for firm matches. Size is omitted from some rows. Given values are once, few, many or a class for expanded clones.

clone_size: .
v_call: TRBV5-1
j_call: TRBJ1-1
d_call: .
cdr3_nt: TGCGCCAGCATAGGCAACACTGAAGCTTTCTTT
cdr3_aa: CASIGNTEAFF

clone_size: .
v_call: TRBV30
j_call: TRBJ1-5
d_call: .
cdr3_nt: TGTGCCTGGACGAGGTCGGGATGGAATCAGCCCCAGCATTTT
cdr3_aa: CAWTRSGWNQPQHF

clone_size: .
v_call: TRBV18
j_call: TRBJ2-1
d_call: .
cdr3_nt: TGTGCCAGCTCACCTCAGGGGAGGAATGAGCAGTTCTTC
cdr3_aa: CASSPQGRNEQFF

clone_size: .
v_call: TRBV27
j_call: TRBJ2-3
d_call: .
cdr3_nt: TGTGCCAGCAGTTCACTCTCTAGCACAGATACGCAGTATTTT
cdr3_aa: CASSSLSSTDTQYF

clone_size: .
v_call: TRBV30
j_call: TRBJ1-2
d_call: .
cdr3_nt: TGTGCCTGGAGTCAATACAGGGCGGATGGCTACACCTTC
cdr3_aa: CAWSQYRADGYTF

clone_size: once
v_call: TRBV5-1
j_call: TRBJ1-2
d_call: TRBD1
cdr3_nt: TGCGCCAGCAGCACGCCGGGACAGGAACCATTTGGCACCTTC
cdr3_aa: CASSTPGQEPFGTF

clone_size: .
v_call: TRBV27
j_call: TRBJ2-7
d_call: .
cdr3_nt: TGTGCCAGCACCCCCCGGCCCTCCTCTTACGAGCAGTACTTC
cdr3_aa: CASTPRPSSYEQYF

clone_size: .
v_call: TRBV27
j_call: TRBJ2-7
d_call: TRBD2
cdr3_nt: TGTGCCAGCAGTCTTGGGGGGGGACTAGCGGGAGTAGGTGAGCAGTACTTC
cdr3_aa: CASSLGGGLAGVGEQYF

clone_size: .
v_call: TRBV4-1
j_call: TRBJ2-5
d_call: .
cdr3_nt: TGCGCCAGCAGCCAAGTCAGACTCCAAGAGACCCAGTACTTC
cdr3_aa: CASSQVRLQETQYF

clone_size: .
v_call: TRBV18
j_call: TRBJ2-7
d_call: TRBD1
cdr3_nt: TGTGCCAGCTCACCAGGCCAGGGGGCCAACGAGCAGTACTTC
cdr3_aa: CASSPGQGANEQYF

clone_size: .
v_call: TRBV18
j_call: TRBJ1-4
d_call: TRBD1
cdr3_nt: TGTGCCAGCTCACCGGGACAGGAGATCAATGAAAAACTGTTTTTT
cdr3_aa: CASSPGQEINEKLFF

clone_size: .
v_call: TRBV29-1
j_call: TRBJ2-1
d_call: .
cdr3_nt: TGCAGCGTTGAAGCAAGAGGGAGTATCAATGAGCAGTTCTTC
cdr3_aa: CSVEARGSINEQFF

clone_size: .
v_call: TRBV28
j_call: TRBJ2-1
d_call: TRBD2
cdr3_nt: TGTGCCAGCAGTTTCGGACTAGCGGGAAAGCATGAGCAGTTCTTC
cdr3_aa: CASSFGLAGKHEQFF

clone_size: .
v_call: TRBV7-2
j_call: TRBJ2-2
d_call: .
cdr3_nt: TGTGCCAGCAGCGAATATCCCGGGGCCCGGGTTGGGGAGCTGTTTTTT
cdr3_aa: CASSEYPGARVGELFF

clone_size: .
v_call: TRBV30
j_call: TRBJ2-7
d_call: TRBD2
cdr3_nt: TGTGCCTATAGCGGGAGCGACGAGCAGTACTTC
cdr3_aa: CAYSGSDEQYF

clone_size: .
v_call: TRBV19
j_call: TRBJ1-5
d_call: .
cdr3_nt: TGTGCCAGTAGTCGCCAGGGGAATCAGCCCCAGCATTTT
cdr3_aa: CASSRQGNQPQHF

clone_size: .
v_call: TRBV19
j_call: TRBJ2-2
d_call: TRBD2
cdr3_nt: TGTGCCAGTACCTTCTATAGCGGGAGAACCGGGGAGCTGTTTTTT
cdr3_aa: CASTFYSGRTGELFF

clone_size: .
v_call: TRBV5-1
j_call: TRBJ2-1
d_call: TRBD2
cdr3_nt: TGCGCCAGCAGCCCACGGACAGCGGGAGTACACAATGAGCAGTTCTTC
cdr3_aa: CASSPRTAGVHNEQFF

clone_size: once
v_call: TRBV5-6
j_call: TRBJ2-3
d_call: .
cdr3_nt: TGTGCCAGCAGCTACGGGTTTAGTGCAGATACGCAGTATTTT
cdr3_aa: CASSYGFSADTQYF

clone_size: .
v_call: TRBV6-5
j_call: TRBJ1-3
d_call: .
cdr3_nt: TGTGCCAGCAGTTCCGGACGGAGCTCTGGAAACACCATATATTTT
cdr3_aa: CASSSGRSSGNTIYF

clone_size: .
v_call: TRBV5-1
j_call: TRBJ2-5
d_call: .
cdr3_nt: TGCGCCAGCAGCTTGGGAAGCGGGTTTGAGACCCAGTACTTC
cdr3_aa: CASSLGSGFETQYF

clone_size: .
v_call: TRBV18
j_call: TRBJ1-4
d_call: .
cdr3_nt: TGTGCCAGCTCACCGACCCATTCGACTAATGAAAAACTGTTTTTT
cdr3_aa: CASSPTHSTNEKLFF

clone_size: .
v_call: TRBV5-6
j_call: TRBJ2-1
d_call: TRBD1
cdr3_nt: TGTGCCAGCAGCACCGGGACAGGGGGCCGCTCCTACAATGAGCAGTTCTTC
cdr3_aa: CASSTGTGGRSYNEQFF

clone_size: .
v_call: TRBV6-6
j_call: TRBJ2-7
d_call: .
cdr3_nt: TGTGCCAGCAGTTACTCGGCGGCAACGAGCTCCTACGAGCAGTACTTC
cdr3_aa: CASSYSAATSSYEQYF

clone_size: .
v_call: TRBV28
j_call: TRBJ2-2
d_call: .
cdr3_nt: TGTGCCAGCAGTTCTCTAACGTTGAACACCGGGGAGCTGTTTTTT
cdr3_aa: CASSSLTLNTGELFF

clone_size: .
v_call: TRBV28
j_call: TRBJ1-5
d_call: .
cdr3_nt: TGTGCCAGCAGTTACCAGAAAGGTCAGCCCCAGCATTTT
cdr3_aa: CASSYQKGQPQHF

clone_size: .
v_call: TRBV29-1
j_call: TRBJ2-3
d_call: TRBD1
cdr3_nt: TGCAGCGTGACAGGGGTAGCGGGCACAGATACGCAGTATTTT
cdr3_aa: CSVTGVAGTDTQYF

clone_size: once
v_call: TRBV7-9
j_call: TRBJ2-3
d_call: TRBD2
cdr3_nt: TGTGCCAGCAGCTCCGGGACTAGCGGTAGCACAGATACGCAGTATTTT
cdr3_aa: CASSSGTSGSTDTQYF

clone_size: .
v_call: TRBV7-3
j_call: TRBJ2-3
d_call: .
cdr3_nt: TGTGCCAGCAGCTCGACAGGCACAGATACGCAGTATTTT
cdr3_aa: CASSSTGTDTQYF

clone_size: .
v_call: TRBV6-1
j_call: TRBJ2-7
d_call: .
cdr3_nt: TGTGCCAGCAGATTTTCTAGCTCCTACGAGCAGTACTTC
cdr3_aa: CASRFSSSYEQYF

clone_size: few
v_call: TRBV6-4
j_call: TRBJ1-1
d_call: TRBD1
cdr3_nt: TGTGCCAGCAGTGCACAGGGGGGCACTGAAGCTTTCTTT
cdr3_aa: CASSAQGGTEAFF

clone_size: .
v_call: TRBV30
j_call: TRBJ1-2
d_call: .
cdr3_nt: TGTGCCTGGAGTGAGGATCACGTGCGCTACACCTTC
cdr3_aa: CAWSEDHVRYTF

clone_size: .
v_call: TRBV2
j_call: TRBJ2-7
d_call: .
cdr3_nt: TGTGCCAGCACCCGGCAGACGAGCGCGTATTACGAGCAGTACTTC
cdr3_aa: CASTRQTSAYYEQYF

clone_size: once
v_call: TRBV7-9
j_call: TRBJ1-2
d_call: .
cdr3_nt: TGTGCCAGCAGCTTTGGTGACAGGACCAACTATGGCTACACCTTC
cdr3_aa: CASSFGDRTNYGYTF

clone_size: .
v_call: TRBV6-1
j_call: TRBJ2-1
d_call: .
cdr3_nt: TGTGCCAGCAGGATGGGAGACTCCCGTCCCGAGCAGTTCTTC
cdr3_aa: CASRMGDSRPEQFF

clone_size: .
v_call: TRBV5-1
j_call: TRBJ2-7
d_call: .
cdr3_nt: TGCGCCAGCGGACCGGTACACGGAGCCTTAAGAGGGGAGCAGTACTTC
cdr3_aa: CASGPVHGALRGEQYF

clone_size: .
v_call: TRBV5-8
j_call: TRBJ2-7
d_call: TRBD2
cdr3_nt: TGTGCCAGCAGCTTGGCTCGGCTAGCGGGCGACGAGCAGTACTTC
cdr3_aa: CASSLARLAGDEQYF

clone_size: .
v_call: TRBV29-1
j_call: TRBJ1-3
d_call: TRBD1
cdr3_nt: TGCAGCGTGGTCGCAGGGGGGGGAAACACCATATATTTT
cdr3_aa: CSVVAGGGNTIYF

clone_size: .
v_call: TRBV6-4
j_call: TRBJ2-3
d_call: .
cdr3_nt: TGTGCCAGCAGTACAGGGATTGTCGCAGATACGCAGTATTTT
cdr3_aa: CASSTGIVADTQYF

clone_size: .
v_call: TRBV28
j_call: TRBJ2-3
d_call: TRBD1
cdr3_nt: TGTGCCAGCAGTCCCCCCCTGGGACAGGGAACAGATACGCAGTATTTT
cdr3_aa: CASSPPLGQGTDTQYF

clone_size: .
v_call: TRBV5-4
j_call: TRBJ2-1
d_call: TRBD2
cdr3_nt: TGTGCCAGCAGAACCCGGACTAGCGGAAGCTACAATGAGCAGTTCTTC
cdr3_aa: CASRTRTSGSYNEQFF

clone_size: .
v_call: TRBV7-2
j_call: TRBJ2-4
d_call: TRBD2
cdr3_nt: TGTGCCAGCAGCTTAGGGCTAGCGGGAGTGGTCATTCAGTACTTC
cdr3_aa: CASSLGLAGVVIQYF

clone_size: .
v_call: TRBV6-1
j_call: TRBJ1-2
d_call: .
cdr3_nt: TGTGCCAGCCTCCGAGAGGCCAGCCTTTATTATGGCTACACCTTC
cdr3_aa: CASLREASLYYGYTF

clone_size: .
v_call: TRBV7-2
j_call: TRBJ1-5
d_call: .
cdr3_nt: TGTGCCAGCAGCTTCAACAGCTTAGGCTCCAATCAGCCCCAGCATTTT
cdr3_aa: CASSFNSLGSNQPQHF

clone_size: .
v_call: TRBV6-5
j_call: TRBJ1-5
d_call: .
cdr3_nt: TGTGCCAGCAGGACAACGAACGAGAAGCCCCAGCATTTT
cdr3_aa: CASRTTNEKPQHF

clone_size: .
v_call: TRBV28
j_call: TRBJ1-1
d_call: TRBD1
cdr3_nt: TGTGCCACCTGGGACAGTCTGAACACTGAAGCTTTCTTT
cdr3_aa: CATWDSLNTEAFF

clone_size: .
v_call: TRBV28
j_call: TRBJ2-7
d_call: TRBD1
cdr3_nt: TGTGCCACAGTGGGACAGCGAACCTACGAGCAGTACTTC
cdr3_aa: CATVGQRTYEQYF

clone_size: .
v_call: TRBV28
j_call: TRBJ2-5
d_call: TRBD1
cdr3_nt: TGTGCCAGCAGTTTCTCCTCAGGGGGAGAGACCCAGTACTTC
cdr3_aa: CASSFSSGGETQYF

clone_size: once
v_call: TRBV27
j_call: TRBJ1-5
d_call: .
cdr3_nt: TGTGCCAGCAGGAAATCTAGCAATCAGCCCCAGCATTTT
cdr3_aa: CASRKSSNQPQHF

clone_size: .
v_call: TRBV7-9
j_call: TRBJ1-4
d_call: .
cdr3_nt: TGTGCCAGCAGCTTAGCGGGCCCGACCTCGGAAAAACTGTTTTTT
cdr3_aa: CASSLAGPTSEKLFF

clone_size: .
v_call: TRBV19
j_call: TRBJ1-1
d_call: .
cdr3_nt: TGTGCCAGTAGTTATGCCGGGCGGAGGGGGGGAACTGAAGCTTTCTTT
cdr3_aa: CASSYAGRRGGTEAFF

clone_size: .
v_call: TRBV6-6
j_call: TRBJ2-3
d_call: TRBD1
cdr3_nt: TGTGCCAGCAGTTACAAGACAGGGTGGCCAGATACGCAGTATTTT
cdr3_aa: CASSYKTGWPDTQYF

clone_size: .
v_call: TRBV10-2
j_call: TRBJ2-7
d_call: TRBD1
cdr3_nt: TGCGCCAGCAGTGATTGGACAGGAACCTACGAGCAGTACTTC
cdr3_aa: CASSDWTGTYEQYF

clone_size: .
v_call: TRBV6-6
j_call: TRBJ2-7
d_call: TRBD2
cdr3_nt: TGTGCCAGCAGTCGACTAGCGGGTTACGAGCAGTACTTC
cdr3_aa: CASSRLAGYEQYF

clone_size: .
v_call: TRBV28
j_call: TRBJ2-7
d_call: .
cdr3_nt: TGTGCCAGCAGCTCTAATTTCTACGAGCAGTACTTC
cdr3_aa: CASSSNFYEQYF

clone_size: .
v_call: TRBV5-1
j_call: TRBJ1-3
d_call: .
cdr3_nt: TGCGCCAGCAGCCCCGGAAGGGGCGGTGAGGGAAACACCATATATTTT
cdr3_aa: CASSPGRGGEGNTIYF

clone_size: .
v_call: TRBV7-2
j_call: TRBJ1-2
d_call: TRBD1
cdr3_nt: TGTGCCAGCAGCTTTTACAGGGGGGTTGGCTACACCTTC
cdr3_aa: CASSFYRGVGYTF

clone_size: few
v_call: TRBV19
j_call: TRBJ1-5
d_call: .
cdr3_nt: TGTGCCAGTAGTATGGCCAGGGCGACCAATCAGCCCCAGCATTTT
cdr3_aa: CASSMARATNQPQHF

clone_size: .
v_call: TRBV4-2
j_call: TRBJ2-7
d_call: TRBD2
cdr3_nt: TGTGCCAGCAGCCAAGCTACTGGTAGCGGGAGAGAGCAGTACTTC
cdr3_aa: CASSQATGSGREQYF

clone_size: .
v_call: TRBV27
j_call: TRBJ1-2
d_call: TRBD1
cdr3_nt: TGTGCCAGCAGAGGACCGGGACAGGGTGATTATGGCTACACCTTC
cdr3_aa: CASRGPGQGDYGYTF